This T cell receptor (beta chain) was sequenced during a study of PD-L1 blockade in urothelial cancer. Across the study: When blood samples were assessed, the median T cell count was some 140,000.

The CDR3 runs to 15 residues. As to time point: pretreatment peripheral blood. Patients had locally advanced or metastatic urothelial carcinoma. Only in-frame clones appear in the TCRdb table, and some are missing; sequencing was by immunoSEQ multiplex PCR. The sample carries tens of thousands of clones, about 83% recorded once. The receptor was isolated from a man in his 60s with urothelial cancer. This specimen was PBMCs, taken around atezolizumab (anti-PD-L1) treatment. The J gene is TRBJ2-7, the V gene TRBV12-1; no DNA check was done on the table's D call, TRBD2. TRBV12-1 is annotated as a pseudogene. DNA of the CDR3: TGTGCCAGCAGCTCCCTAGCGGGGAGCTCCTACGAGCAGTACTTC. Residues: CASSSLAGSSYEQYF.